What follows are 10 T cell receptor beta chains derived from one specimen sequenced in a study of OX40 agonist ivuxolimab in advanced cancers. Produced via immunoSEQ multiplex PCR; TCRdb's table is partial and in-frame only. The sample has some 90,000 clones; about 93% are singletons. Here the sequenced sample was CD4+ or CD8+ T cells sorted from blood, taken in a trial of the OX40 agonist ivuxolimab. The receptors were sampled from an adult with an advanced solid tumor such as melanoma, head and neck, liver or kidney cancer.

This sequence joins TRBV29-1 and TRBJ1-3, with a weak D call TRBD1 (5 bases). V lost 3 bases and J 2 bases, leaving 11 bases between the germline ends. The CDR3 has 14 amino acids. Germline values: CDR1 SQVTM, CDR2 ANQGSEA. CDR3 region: CSVDSGGTGNTIYF. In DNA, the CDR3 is TGCAGCGTTGACTCGGGGGGAACTGGAAACACCATATATTTT.

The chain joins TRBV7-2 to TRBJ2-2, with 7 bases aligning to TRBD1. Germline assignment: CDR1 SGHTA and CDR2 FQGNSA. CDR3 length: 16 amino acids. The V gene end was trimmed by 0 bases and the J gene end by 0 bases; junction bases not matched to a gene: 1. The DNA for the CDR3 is TGTGCCAGCAGCTTAGCCGGGACAGCGAACACCGGGGAGCTGTTTTTT. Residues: CASSLAGTANTGELFF.

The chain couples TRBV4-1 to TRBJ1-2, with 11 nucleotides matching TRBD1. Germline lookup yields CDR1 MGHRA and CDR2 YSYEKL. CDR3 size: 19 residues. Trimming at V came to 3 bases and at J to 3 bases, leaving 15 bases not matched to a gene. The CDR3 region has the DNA TGCGCCAGCAGCCACGCGGACAGGGGGCGCTTAGGCCGAGACTATGGCTACACCTTC. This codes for CASSHADRGRLGRDYGYTF.

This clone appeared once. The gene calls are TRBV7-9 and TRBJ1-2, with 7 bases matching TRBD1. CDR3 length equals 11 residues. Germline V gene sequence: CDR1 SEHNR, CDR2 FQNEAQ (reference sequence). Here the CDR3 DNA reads TGTGCAACAGGGGTGGTTTATGGCTACACCTTC. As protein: CATGVVYGYTF.

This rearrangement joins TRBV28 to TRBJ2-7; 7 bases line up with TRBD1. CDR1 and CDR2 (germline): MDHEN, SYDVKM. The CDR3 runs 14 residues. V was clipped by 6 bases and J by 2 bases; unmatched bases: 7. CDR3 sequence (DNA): TGTGCCAGCAGCGGACAGGTTCCCACCTACGAGCAGTACTTC. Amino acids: CASSGQVPTYEQYF.

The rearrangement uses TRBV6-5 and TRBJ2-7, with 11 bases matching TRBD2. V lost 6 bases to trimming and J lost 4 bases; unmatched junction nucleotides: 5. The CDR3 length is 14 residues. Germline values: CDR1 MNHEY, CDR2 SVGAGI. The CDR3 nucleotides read TGTGCCAGCAGCCGAACTAGCGGGAGTTACGAGCAGTACTTC. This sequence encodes CASSRTSGSYEQYF.

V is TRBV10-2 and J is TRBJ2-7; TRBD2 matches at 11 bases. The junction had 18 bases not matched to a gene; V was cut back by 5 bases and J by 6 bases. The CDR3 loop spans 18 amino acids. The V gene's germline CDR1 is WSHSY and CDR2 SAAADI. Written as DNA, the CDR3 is TGCGCCAGCAGTCTGAGGTCTAGCGGGAGGTTATCACCTGGCGAGCAGTACTTC. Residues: CASSLRSSGRLSPGEQYF.

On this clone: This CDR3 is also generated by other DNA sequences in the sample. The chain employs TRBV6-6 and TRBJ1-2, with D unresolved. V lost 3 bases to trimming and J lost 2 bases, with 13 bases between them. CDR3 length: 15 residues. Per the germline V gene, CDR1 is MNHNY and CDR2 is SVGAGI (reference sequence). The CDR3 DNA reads TGTGCCAGCAGTTATATCCTTCAAGAAAACTATGGCTACACCTTC. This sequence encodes CASSYILQENYGYTF.

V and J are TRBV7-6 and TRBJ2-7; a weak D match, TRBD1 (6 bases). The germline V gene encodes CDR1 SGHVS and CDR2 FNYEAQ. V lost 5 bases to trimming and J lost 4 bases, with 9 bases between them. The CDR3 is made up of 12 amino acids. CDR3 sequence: CASSPDRYEQYF. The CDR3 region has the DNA TGTGCCAGCAGCCCCGACAGGTACGAGCAGTACTTC.

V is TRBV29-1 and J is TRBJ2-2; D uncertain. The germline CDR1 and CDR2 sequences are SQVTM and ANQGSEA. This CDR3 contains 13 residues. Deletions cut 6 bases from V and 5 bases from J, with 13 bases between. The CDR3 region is CSVYETRTGELFF. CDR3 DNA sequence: TGCAGCGTCTATGAGACCCGTACCGGGGAGCTGTTTTTT.